The table lists the clone carrying this T cell receptor beta chain with a few counts. The antigen is undetermined. This sample is part of a study of graft-versus-host responses after intestinal transplantation. Study overall: Once they had received anti-thymocyte globulin induction, all recipients took tacrolimus and steroids for around 3 years.

V gave up 2 bases and J gave up 12 bases; unmatched junction bases: 6. The CDR3 is made up of 12 amino acids. Germline CDR1 MDHEN, CDR2 SYDVKM. Assay: immunoSEQ multiplex PCR; the TCRdb copy retains only in-frame clones and omits some. The repertoire includes approximately 49,000 clones, roughly nine tenths of them detected once, and 0.5% to 0.8% sits in the top ten. Specimen: unstimulated CD4+ T cells sorted from spleen or lymph node cells, collected before transplant. The V and J genes are TRBV28 and TRBJ1-1; 7 bases are shared with TRBD1. This TCR derives from a human donor who was the organ donor for an intestinal transplant. CDR3 residues: CASSLEDRPTFF. The CDR3 DNA follows: TGTGCCAGCAGTTTAGAGGACAGGCCAACTTTCTTT.